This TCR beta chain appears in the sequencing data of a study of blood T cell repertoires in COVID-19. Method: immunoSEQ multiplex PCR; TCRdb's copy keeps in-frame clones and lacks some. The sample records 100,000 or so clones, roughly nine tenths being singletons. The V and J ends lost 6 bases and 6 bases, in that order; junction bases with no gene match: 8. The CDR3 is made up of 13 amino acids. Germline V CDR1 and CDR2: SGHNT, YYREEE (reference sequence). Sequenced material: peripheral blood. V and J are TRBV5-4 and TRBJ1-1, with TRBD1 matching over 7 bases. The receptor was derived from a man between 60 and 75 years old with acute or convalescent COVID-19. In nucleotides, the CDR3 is TGTGCCAGCACCAGCATTCAGGGGGCTGAAGCTTTCTTT. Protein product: CASTSIQGAEAFF. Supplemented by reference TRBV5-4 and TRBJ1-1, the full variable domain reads ETGVTQSPTHLIKTRGQQVTLRCSSQSGHNTVSWYQQALGQGPQFIFQYYREEENGRGNFPPRFSGLQFPNYSSELNVNALELDDSALYLCASTSIQGAEAFFGQGTRLTVV.